This TCR beta chain was sequenced for a study of T cells expressing NK-cell markers. As for the study in general: HCMV seropositivity characterized most of the eight sequenced donors, and seronegativity one.

Germline CDR1 SEHNR, CDR2 FQNEAQ (reference sequence). The CDR3 length is 15 residues. The TCR beta cDNA came from 5'RACE template switching with UMIs. For each CDR3 protein, TCRdb gives one entry from its re-call of the 5' RACE reads, without DNA. Here the sample table reports about 260,000 distinct CDR3 sequences. Sequencing was performed on blood T cells: a sorted CD56 or NKG2C T cell subset, CD4+ or CD8+ T cells, or bulk PBMC T cells (not recorded which). The chain combines TRBV7-9 with TRBJ2-3; TCRdb's assignment of TRBD2 cannot be checked, as there is no DNA. This TCR was recovered from a woman aged 18-70 years in good health. CDR3: CASSLERGSTDTQYF.